A single sample is the source of the 13 T cell receptor beta chains below, sequenced in a study of shared clonotypes between healthy human individuals. Clones were read by immunoSEQ multiplex PCR, and TCRdb kept only the in-frame ones, dropping some. The sample yields over a million clones, about four fifths seen once. The sample was memory CD4+ T cells from PBMCs. Indicated subset: CD45RA-negative fraction. These receptor sequences come from a man aged 18 to 35 in good health. Some clones in this sample may be carry-over from other donors' samples.

In regard to this clone: Other DNA sequences in this sample translate to the same CDR3. This sequence joins TRBV15 and TRBJ2-6; D may be TRBD2 (5 bases). The V gene lost 5 bases and the J gene lost 1 base, with 9 bases spanning the gap. This CDR3 has 15 amino acids. The V gene's germline CDR1 is LNHNV and CDR2 YYDKDF (reference sequence). This CDR3 is CATSPRGSGANVLTF. Here the CDR3 DNA reads TGTGCCACCAGCCCCCGAGGGTCTGGGGCCAACGTCCTGACTTTC.

V usage is TRBV28 and J usage is TRBJ2-5; tentatively, D is TRBD2 (6 bases). Looked up from germline, CDR1 is MDHEN and CDR2 is SYDVKM. The CDR3 consists of 14 residues. The V and J ends lost 5 bases and 3 bases respectively, with 13 bases between them. CDR3 amino acids: CASSVADYKETQYF. For the CDR3, the DNA is TGTGCCAGCAGTGTAGCGGACTACAAAGAGACCCAGTACTTC.

This chain uses TRBV6-1 with TRBJ2-7; 8 nucleotides line up with TRBD1. The V gene's germline CDR1 is MNHNS and CDR2 SASEGT. The CDR3 is 13 residues long. V dropped 4 bases and J dropped 1; count of bases not matched to a gene: 0. The CDR3 protein is CASSGDRSYEQYF. The CDR3 DNA is TGTGCCAGCAGTGGGGACAGGTCCTACGAGCAGTACTTC.

This chain links TRBV27 with TRBJ1-3; D is uncertain. The V gene lost 3 bases and the J gene lost 0 bases, with 6 bases spanning the gap. CDR3 length: 14 amino acids. The germline CDR1 and CDR2 sequences are MNHEY and SMNVEV (reference sequence). CDR3 bases: TGTGCCAGCAGTTTGGCCCACTCTGGAAACACCATATATTTT. Protein: CASSLAHSGNTIYF.

The rearrangement joins TRBV7-2 to TRBJ1-3; no clear D gene. Per germline, CDR1 SGHTA and CDR2 FQGNSA. The CDR3 spans 16 residues. Between the trimmed V and J ends, which lost 5 bases and 0 bases, there was a span of 14 bases. The CDR3 sequence: CASSPSGSLSGNTIYF. Here the CDR3 DNA reads TGTGCCAGCAGCCCCTCGGGGAGCCTCTCTGGAAACACCATATATTTT.

The sample holds a few counts of this clone. The chain recombines TRBV20-1 with TRBJ2-1; D not certain. V lost 7 bases to trimming and J lost 4 bases, with 8 bases between them. This CDR3 comprises 11 residues. The germline V gene has CDR1 DFQATT and CDR2 SNEGSKA (reference sequence). The chain's CDR3 is CSEKVYNEQFF. The CDR3 DNA follows: TGCAGTGAAAAAGTTTACAATGAGCAGTTCTTC.

The chain is built from TRBV4-1 and TRBJ1-1, with TRBD1 matching over 11 bases. This CDR3 comprises 16 residues. Germline V CDR1 and CDR2: MGHRA, YSYEKL. The V segment lost 0 bases and the J segment 5 bases; nucleotides outside the gene matches: 5. CDR3 region: CASSQDLGTGGTEAFF. The CDR3 DNA is TGCGCCAGCAGCCAAGATCTGGGGACAGGGGGGACTGAAGCTTTCTTT.

As regards this clone: This same CDR3 is encoded by further DNA sequences in the sample. CDR3 nucleotide sequence: TGTGCCAGCAGTTTAGTTGATGAGCAGTTCTTC. It yields the protein CASSLVDEQFF. The chain is built from TRBV28 and TRBJ2-1; D gene ambiguous. Germline V gene lookup returns CDR1 MDHEN and CDR2 SYDVKM. With 2 bases removed from V and 8 bases from J, the gap between germline ends came to 4 bases. This CDR3 is built from 11 residues.

Many counts were recorded for this clone. The chain joins TRBV9 to TRBJ2-7; D not certain. The CDR3 contains 14 residues. The ends were cut back, 4 bases at V and 2 bases at J, with 13 bases in the middle. The germline CDR1 and CDR2 sequences are SGDLS and YYNGEE. CDR3 in amino acids: CASSLRSIPYEQYF. As DNA, the CDR3 is TGTGCCAGCAGCCTCCGAAGCATTCCCTACGAGCAGTACTTC.

The chain links TRBV5-1 to TRBJ2-2; 9 bases are a match to TRBD2. Trimming took 0 bases from V and 1 from J; bases not matched to a gene: 7. Germline CDR1 reads SGHRS; CDR2 reads YFSETQ. The CDR3 contains 18 residues. In DNA form, the CDR3 reads TGCGCCAGCAGCTTGGGAAAACTAGCGGGCCTGAACACCGGGGAGCTGTTTTTT. Translation gives CASSLGKLAGLNTGELFF.

The V and J genes are TRBV5-6 and TRBJ1-1; 10 bases agree with TRBD1. Germline trimming cut 4 bases from V and 5 bases from J; bases unmatched to any gene: 8. The germline V gene encodes CDR1 SGHDT and CDR2 YYEEEE. This CDR3 has 15 residues. CDR3 coding DNA: TGTGCCAGCAGCATAGACAGGGGGCTCGGAACTGAAGCTTTCTTT. Protein product: CASSIDRGLGTEAFF. Using reference TRBV5-6 and TRBJ1-1 for the parts outside the CDR3, the full variable domain is DAGVTQSPTHLIKTRGQQVTLRCSPKSGHDTVSWYQQALGQGPQFIFQYYEEEERQRGNFPDRFSGHQFPNYSSELNVNALLLGDSALYLCASSIDRGLGTEAFFGQGTRLTVV.

The chain carries TRBV7-9 and TRBJ2-5, with 8 bases that match TRBD1. Germline V CDR1 and CDR2: SEHNR, FQNEAQ (reference sequence). CDR3 length: 14 residues. With 2 bases clipped from V and 5 bases from J, the junction kept 4 bases outside the gene matches. The CDR3 DNA is TGTGCCAGCAGCTTACACCAGGGGGCCGAGACCCAGTACTTC. The encoded protein is CASSLHQGAETQYF. The variable domain in full, with the rest retrieved from reference TRBV7-9 and TRBJ2-5, is DTGVSQNPRHKITKRGQNVTFRCDPISEHNRLYWYRQTLGQGPEFLTYFQNEAQLEKSRLLSDRFSAERPKGSFSTLEIQRTEQGDSAMYLCASSLHQGAETQYFGPGTRLLVL.

This clone was picked up one time. This chain uses TRBV28 with TRBJ1-2; TRBD1 matches at 7 bases. The germline V gene encodes CDR1 MDHEN and CDR2 SYDVKM. Losses at the gene ends were 6 bases for V and 8 bases for J; bases not matched to a gene: 18. The CDR3 consists of 16 residues. The CDR3 sequence: CASSASGQAANWGYTF. CDR3 DNA sequence: TGTGCCAGCAGCGCTTCCGGACAGGCTGCTAATTGGGGCTACACCTTC.